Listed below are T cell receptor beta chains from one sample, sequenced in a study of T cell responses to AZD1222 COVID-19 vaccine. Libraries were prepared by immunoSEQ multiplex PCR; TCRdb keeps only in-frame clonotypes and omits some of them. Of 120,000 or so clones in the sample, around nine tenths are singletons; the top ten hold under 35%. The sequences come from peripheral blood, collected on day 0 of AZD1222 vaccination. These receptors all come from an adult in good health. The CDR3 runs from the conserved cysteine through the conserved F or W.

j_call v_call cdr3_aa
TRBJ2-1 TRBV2 CASSEAGGPYNEQFF
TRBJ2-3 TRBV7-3 CASSLGSRGADTQYF
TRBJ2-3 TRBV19 CASSERGYTDTQYF
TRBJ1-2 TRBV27 CASSLEGRYGGYTF
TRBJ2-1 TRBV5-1 CASRDVSSYNEQFF
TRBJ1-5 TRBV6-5 CASRAGGKQDQPQHF
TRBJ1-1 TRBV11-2 CASSLAWDTEAFF
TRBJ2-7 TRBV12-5 CASGLGRGEQYF
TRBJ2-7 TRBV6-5 CASSLAGFSYEQYF
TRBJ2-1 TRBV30 CAWSVLGQASFF
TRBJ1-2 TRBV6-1 CASSERGAGFGYTF
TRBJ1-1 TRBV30 CAWSVLGGIGNTEAFF
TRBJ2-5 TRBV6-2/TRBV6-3 CASSGAMETQYF
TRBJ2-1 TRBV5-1 CASSLETGWHEQFF
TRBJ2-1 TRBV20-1 CSSLRANEQFF
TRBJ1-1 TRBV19 CASSPGGGTEAFF
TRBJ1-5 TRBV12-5 CASVRDGQQQHF
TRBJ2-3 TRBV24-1 CATSDSHSQGTDTQYF
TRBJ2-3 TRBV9 CASSGRDPRDTQYF
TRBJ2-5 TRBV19 CASSSAGLAGSGGKTQYF
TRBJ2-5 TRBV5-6 CASSLALAGGQETQYF
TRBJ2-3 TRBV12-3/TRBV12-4 CASSQQGNTQYF
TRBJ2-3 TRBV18 CASSPRSLAGVDTQYF
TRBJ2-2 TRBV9 CASSPYLGAVGELFF
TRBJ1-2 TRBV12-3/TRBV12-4 CASSLRGGYTF
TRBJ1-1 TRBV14 CASSQAARVGNTEAFF
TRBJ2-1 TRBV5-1 CASSLARGINNEQFF
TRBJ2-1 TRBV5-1 CASSPMGAAHEQFF
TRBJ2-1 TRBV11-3 CASSLREGYNEQFF
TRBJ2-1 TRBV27 CASSIQPTSGGAGEQFF
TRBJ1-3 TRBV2 CASSDSAGNTIYF
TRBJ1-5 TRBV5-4 CASSLDGGGTNQPQHF
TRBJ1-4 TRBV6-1 CASSETSTGRNEKLFF